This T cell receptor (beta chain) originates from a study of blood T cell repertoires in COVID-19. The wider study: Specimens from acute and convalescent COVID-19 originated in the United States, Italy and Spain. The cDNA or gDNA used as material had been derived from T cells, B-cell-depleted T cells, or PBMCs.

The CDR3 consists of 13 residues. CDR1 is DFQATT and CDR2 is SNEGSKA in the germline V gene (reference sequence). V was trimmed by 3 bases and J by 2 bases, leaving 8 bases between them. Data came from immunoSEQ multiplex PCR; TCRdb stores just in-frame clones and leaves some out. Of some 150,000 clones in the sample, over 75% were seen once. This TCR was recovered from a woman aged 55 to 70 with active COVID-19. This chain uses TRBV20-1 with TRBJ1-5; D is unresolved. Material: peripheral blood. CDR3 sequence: CSASGQGNQPQHF. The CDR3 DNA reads TGCAGTGCTAGTGGTCAGGGCAATCAGCCCCAGCATTTT.